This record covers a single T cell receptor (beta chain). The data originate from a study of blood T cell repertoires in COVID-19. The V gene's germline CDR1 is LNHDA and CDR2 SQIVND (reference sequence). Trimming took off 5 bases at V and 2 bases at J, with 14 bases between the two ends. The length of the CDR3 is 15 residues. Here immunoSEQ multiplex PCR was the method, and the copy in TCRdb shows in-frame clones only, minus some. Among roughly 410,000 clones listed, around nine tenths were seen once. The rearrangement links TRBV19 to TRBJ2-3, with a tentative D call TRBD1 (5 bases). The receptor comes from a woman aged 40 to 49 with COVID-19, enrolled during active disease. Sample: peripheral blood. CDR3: CASSGAGLSTDTQYF. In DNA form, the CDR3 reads TGTGCCAGTAGTGGAGCAGGGCTCTCCACAGATACGCAGTATTTT. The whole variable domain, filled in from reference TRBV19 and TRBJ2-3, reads DGGITQSPKYLFRKEGQNVTLSCEQNLNHDAMYWYRQDPGQGLRLIYYSQIVNDFQKGDIAEGYSVSREKKESFPLTVTSAQKNPTAFYLCASSGAGLSTDTQYFGPGTRLTVL.